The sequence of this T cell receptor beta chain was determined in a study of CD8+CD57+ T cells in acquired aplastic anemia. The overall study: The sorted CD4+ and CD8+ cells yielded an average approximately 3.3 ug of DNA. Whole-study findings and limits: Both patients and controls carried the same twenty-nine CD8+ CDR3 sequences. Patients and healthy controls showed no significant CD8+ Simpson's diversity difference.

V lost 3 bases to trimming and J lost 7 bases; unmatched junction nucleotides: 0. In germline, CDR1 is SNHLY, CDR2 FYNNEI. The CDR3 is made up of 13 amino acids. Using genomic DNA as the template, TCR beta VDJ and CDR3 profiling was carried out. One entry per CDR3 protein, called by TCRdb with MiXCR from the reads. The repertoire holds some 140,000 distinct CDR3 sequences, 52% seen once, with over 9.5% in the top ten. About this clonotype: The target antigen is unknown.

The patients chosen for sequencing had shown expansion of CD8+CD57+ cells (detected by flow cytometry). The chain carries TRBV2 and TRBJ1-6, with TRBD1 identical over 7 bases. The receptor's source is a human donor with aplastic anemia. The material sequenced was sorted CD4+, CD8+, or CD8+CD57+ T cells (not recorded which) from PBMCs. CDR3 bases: TGTGCCAGCAGTGACAGGGGGAATTCACCCCTCCACTTT. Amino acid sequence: CASSDRGNSPLHF.